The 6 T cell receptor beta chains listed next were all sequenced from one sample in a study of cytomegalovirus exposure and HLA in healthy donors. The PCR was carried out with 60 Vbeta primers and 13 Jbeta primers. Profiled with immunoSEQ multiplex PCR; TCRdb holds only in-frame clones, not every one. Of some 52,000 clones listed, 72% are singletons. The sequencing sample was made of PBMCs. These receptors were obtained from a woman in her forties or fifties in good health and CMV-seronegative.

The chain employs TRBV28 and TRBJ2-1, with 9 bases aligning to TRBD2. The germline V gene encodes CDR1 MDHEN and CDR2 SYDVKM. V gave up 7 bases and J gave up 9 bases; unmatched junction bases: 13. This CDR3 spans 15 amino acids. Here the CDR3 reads CASNEAGGLQGEQFF. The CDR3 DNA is TGTGCCAGCAATGAGGCGGGAGGGTTACAGGGTGAGCAGTTCTTC.

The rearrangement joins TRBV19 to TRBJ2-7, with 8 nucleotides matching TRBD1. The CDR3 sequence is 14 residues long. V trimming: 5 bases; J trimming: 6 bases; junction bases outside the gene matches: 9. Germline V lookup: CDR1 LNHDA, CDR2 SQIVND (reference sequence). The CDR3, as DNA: TGTGCCAGTAGTCCCCTTAGACAGGGGAGCGAGCAGTACTTC. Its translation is CASSPLRQGSEQYF.

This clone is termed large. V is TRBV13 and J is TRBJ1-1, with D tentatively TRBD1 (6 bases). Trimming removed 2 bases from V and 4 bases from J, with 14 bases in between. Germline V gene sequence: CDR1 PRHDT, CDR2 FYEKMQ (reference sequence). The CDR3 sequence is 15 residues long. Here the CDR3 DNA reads TGTGCCAGCAGCTTACGGGGGGCACTGAGCACTGAAGCTTTCTTT. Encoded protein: CASSLRGALSTEAFF.

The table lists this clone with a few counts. The CDR3 region has the DNA TGTGCCAGCAGTGGGGGGACTAGCGGGATCTCCTACAATGAGCAGTTCTTC. Translation: CASSGGTSGISYNEQFF. The J gene is TRBJ2-1, the V gene TRBV2, with TRBD2 identical over 13 bases. This CDR3 contains 17 residues. The junction had 3 bases not matched to a gene; V was cut back by 4 bases and J by 0 bases. Looked up from germline, CDR1 is SNHLY and CDR2 is FYNNEI.

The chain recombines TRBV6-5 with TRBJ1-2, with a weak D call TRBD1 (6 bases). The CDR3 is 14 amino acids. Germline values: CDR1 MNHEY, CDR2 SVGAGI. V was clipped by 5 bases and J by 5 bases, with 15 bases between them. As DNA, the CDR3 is TGTGCCAGCAGTATGACAGGAAGAGGGTATGGCTACACCTTC. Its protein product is CASSMTGRGYGYTF.

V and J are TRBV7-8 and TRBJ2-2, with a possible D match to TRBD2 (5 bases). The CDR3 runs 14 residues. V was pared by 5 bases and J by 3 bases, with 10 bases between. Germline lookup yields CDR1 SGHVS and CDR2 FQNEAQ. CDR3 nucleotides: TGTGCCAGCAGCGGGAGAAGGGACACCGGGGAGCTGTTTTTT. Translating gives CASSGRRDTGELFF.